The rows below give T cell receptor beta chains drawn from one sample of a study of post-analysis software for immune sequencing data. MiXCR, run by TCRdb on the PCR reads, gives a single entry per CDR3 protein. The sample contains roughly 410,000 distinct CDR3 sequences, around 33% of which appear only once. Material: blood. These receptors came from a girl between 5 and 17 years old with multiple sclerosis. Both conserved end residues are part of each CDR3. The order of the fields is clone size, D gene, V gene, J gene, CDR3 DNA, CDR3 protein. D genes are given only for firm matches. Clone sizes are given selectively: once, few, many, or a class where the clone is expanded.

>few|TRBD2|TRBV6-5|TRBJ2-1
TGTGCCAGCAGCTCTAGCGGGGGGGATTTCAATGAGCAGTTCTTC
CASSSSGGDFNEQFF
>once|TRBD1|TRBV4-1|TRBJ2-1
TGCGCCAGCAGCCAGGGACAGCGAGAGACCCAGTTCTTC
CASSQGQRETQFF
>-|-|TRBV12-3/TRBV12-4|TRBJ1-2
TGTGCCAGCAGCATCGGACATTTAAACTATGGCTACACCTTC
CASSIGHLNYGYTF
>few|TRBD1|TRBV11-2|TRBJ1-2
TGTGCCAGCAGCTCTGCGGCCACAGGGGTCTTTAACTATGGCTACACCTTC
CASSSAATGVFNYGYTF
>-|-|TRBV12-3/TRBV12-4|TRBJ2-1
TGTGCCAGCAACCTCCGAGTTGGCCATGAGCAGTTCTTC
CASNLRVGHEQFF
>-|-|TRBV20-1|TRBJ2-3
TGCAGTCCAGTGTGGGGAGATACGCAGTATTTT
CSPVWGDTQYF
>-|-|TRBV5-1|TRBJ1-1
TGCGCCAGCAGCCCAAACAGGGAGAAGACTGAAGCTTTCTTT
CASSPNREKTEAFF
>-|-|TRBV28|TRBJ2-5
TGTGCCAGCAGTCCCTTGACAGGGAGGGAGACCCAGTACTTC
CASSPLTGRETQYF
>-|-|TRBV24-1|TRBJ1-1
TGTGCCACCAGTGACAGGAGATGGTGCACTGAAGCTTTCTTT
CATSDRRWCTEAFF
>-|TRBD2|TRBV12-3/TRBV12-4|TRBJ2-5
TGTGCCAGCAGTTTGCGGGGGTCCCAAGAGACCCAGTACTTC
CASSLRGSQETQYF
>few|-|TRBV7-7|TRBJ2-5
TGTGCTAGCGGTAGTCAAGAGACCCAGTACTTC
CASGSQETQYF
>few|TRBD1|TRBV11-1|TRBJ2-7
TGTGCCAGCAGCTCCGGCTTGACAGGGGGCCTCTTCTACGAGCAGTACTTC
CASSSGLTGGLFYEQYF
>many|TRBD1|TRBV12-3/TRBV12-4|TRBJ2-7
TGTGCCAGCAGTTCCGACAGGGGTTACGAGCAGTACTTC
CASSSDRGYEQYF